Below are 23 T cell receptor beta chains sequenced from a single sample in a study of T-cell memory formation after mild COVID-19. TCRdb fed the 5' RACE reads into MiXCR, producing one record per CDR3 protein. The table lists about 150,000 distinct CDR3 sequences, roughly 24% of them singletons. The sequenced material came from PBMCs or a T cell subset sorted from them (not recorded which). The receptors shown here come from an adult woman who had mild COVID-19 (a few samples of this study predate the infection). Cell type and time point are not known.

This chain connects TRBV4-3 to TRBJ2-1; 9 nucleotides align to TRBD2. CDR1 is LGHNA and CDR2 is YSLEER in the germline V gene. This CDR3 is 17 amino acids long. V lost 0 bases to trimming and J lost 7 bases; unmatched junction nucleotides: 10. Here the CDR3 reads CASSQDLGREGLNEQFF. Here the CDR3 DNA reads TGCGCCAGCAGCCAAGATTTGGGGCGGGAGGGCCTAAATGAGCAGTTCTTC.

The gene calls are TRBV29-1 and TRBJ2-1; no firm D call. Germline V CDR1 and CDR2: SQVTM, ANQGSEA. The ends were cut back, 7 bases at V and 8 bases at J, with 9 bases in the middle. There are 10 residues in the CDR3. CDR3 sequence reads: CSGVSDEQFF. The CDR3 bases are TGCAGCGGGGTATCTGATGAGCAGTTCTTC.

The chain has TRBV7-9 and TRBJ2-5, with TRBD1 matching over 12 bases. The CDR3 runs to 16 residues. Per the germline V gene, CDR1 is SEHNR and CDR2 is FQNEAQ (reference sequence). V trimming: 5 bases; J trimming: 5 bases; junction bases outside the gene matches: 9. CDR3 sequence reads: CASSPPGQGAWETQYF. CDR3 DNA sequence: TGTGCCAGCAGCCCGCCGGGACAGGGGGCATGGGAGACCCAGTACTTC.

This clonotype occurred a few times. The chain is built from TRBV7-9 and TRBJ2-3; the D is unclear. With 1 base removed from V and 6 bases from J, the gap between germline ends came to 11 bases. CDR1 is SEHNR, CDR2 FQNEAQ, per germline (reference sequence). The CDR3 is 14 amino acids. The CDR3 bases are TGTGCCAGCAGCTTAGTAACTCCCTTGGATACGCAGTATTTT. Its protein is CASSLVTPLDTQYF. Together with reference TRBV7-9 and TRBJ2-3, the CDR3 gives the full variable domain: DTGVSQNPRHKITKRGQNVTFRCDPISEHNRLYWYRQTLGQGPEFLTYFQNEAQLEKSRLLSDRFSAERPKGSFSTLEIQRTEQGDSAMYLCASSLVTPLDTQYFGPGTRLTVL.

The chain uses TRBV5-1 and TRBJ2-3; possibly TRBD1 or TRBD2 for D (6 bases each). In germline, CDR1 is SGHRS, CDR2 YFSETQ. This CDR3 is built from 15 residues. Trimming left V 2 bases short and J 2 bases short, with 12 bases between. The CDR3 DNA follows: TGCGCCAGCAGCTTCACCCGGGGGCTCACAGATACGCAGTATTTT. Protein sequence: CASSFTRGLTDTQYF.

The sample holds a few counts of this clonotype. The V and J genes are TRBV25-1 and TRBJ1-5; 12 bases are shared with TRBD1. CDR3 length: 15 amino acids. The junction had 7 bases not matched to a gene; V was cut back by 6 bases and J by 7 bases. CDR1 is MGHDK and CDR2 is SYGVNS in the germline V gene. CDR3 amino acids: CASSDGTGGRQPQHF. In DNA, the CDR3 is TGTGCCAGCAGCGACGGGACAGGGGGCCGACAGCCCCAGCATTTT.

This clonotype was detected only a few times. V and J are TRBV20-1 and TRBJ1-1, with 7 bases matching TRBD1. CDR1 is DFQATT, CDR2 SNEGSKA, per germline (reference sequence). The CDR3 loop spans 15 amino acids. After removal of 4 bases from V and 3 bases from J, the junction contained 11 bases not matched to a gene. Here the CDR3 reads CSATLGRGMYTEAFF. The CDR3 DNA sequence: TGCAGTGCTACCCTCGGCAGGGGGATGTACACTGAAGCTTTCTTT.

This clonotype was observed a handful of times. The genes are TRBV15 and TRBJ1-1, with D maybe TRBD1 (6 bases). CDR3 length equals 13 residues. Trimming took 5 bases from V and 4 from J, leaving 11 bases between them. CDR1 and CDR2 (germline): LNHNV, YYDKDF (reference sequence). CDR3 sequence: CATSRAGATEAFF. As DNA, the CDR3 is TGTGCCACCAGCCGAGCGGGGGCCACTGAAGCTTTCTTT.

This chain connects TRBV7-7 to TRBJ1-4; TRBD1 might be the D (5 bases). This CDR3 is 15 amino acids long. CDR1 is SSHAT and CDR2 is FNYEAQ in the germline V gene (reference sequence). Trimming shortened V by 4 bases and J by 3 bases, and 12 bases separated the two germline ends. CDR3 sequence (DNA): TGTGCCAGCAGCTCTTCAGGGTCGGCTAATGAAAAACTGTTTTTT. As protein: CASSSSGSANEKLFF.

This chain uses TRBV7-9 with TRBJ2-2; the match to TRBD2 covers 8 bases. CDR1 and CDR2 from the germline V gene are SEHNR and FQNEAQ (reference sequence). V was pared by 7 bases and J by 1 base, with 2 bases of the junction left unmatched. CDR3 size: 14 residues. The CDR3 spells CASTSGRNTGELFF. DNA of the CDR3: TGTGCCAGCACAAGCGGGAGGAACACCGGGGAGCTGTTTTTT.

This clonotype occurred a few times. The chain links TRBV5-1 to TRBJ2-7, with D perhaps matching TRBD1 or TRBD2 (5 bases each). The V gene lost 6 bases and the J gene lost 5 bases, with 27 bases spanning the gap. Germline V lookup: CDR1 SGHRS, CDR2 YFSETQ. This CDR3 spans 17 amino acids. The CDR3 DNA reads TGCGCCAGCACCCTGAATGGCTACATCCGGGGCAGGAACGAGCAGTACTTC. This gives the protein CASTLNGYIRGRNEQYF.

This clonotype has a handful of counts. The chain uses TRBV5-5 and TRBJ1-5, with D hard to call. The germline V gene encodes CDR1 SGHKS and CDR2 YYEKEE (reference sequence). The CDR3 loop spans 15 amino acids. Trimming took off 0 bases at V and 1 base at J, with 8 bases between the two ends. The CDR3 DNA is TGTGCCAGCAGCTTGGCCGGGGAGAGCAATCAGCCCCAGCATTTT. Protein: CASSLAGESNQPQHF.

This chain connects TRBV7-3 to TRBJ2-7, with TRBD1 matching over 7 bases. J gave up 1 base and V 5 bases, and 8 bases lay outside the gene matches. The CDR3 loop spans 15 amino acids. Germline V gene lookup returns CDR1 SGHTA and CDR2 FQGTGA. The CDR3 loop is CASSPNRGLSYEQYF. The CDR3 DNA sequence: TGTGCCAGCAGCCCCAACAGGGGTTTATCCTACGAGCAGTACTTC.

The V gene is TRBV4-1, the J gene TRBJ2-7; possible D gene TRBD1, 6 bases. Trimming took 1 base from V and 5 from J, leaving 12 bases between them. Germline V CDR1 and CDR2: MGHRA, YSYEKL. CDR3 length: 14 amino acids. CDR3 coding DNA: TGCGCCAGCAGCCAAGCAGGGGATTGGCACGAGCAGTACTTC. Translation gives CASSQAGDWHEQYF.

V usage is TRBV7-6 and J usage is TRBJ1-1; no clear D. Germline values: CDR1 SGHVS, CDR2 FNYEAQ. This CDR3 spans 15 amino acids. V lost 2 bases and J lost 1, with 11 bases in between. The CDR3 spells CASSLSRLTNTEAFF. For the CDR3, the DNA is TGTGCCAGCAGCTTAAGCCGCCTGACGAACACTGAAGCTTTCTTT.

A single count supports this clonotype. This chain links TRBV20-1 with TRBJ1-2, with D possibly matching TRBD1 (5 bases). The CDR3 length is 13 residues. V lost 0 bases and J lost 6, with 11 bases in between. Germline V lookup: CDR1 DFQATT, CDR2 SNEGSKA (reference sequence). The CDR3 bases are TGCAGTGCTAGAGATGGCAGGGAACATGGCTACACCTTC. It is translated as CSARDGREHGYTF.

The rearrangement links TRBV20-1 to TRBJ1-1, with TRBD1 matching over 9 bases. The germline V gene encodes CDR1 DFQATT and CDR2 SNEGSKA (reference sequence). The ends lost 5 bases at V and 3 bases at J; junction bases unmatched: 10. CDR3 length: 15 residues. CDR3 coding DNA: TGCAGTGCTCAGGGACAGGGAGGGGAGTACACTGAAGCTTTCTTT. Its translation is CSAQGQGGEYTEAFF.

This clonotype occurred a few times. The CDR3 protein is CASSPRPNQPQHF. For the CDR3, the DNA is TGTGCCAGCAGCCCACGCCCCAATCAGCCCCAGCATTTT. V is TRBV7-6 and J is TRBJ1-5; no reliable D call. CDR3 length: 13 amino acids. With 5 bases removed from V and 3 bases from J, the gap between germline ends came to 8 bases. Germline CDR1 and CDR2: SGHVS and FNYEAQ.

The sample holds a few counts of this clonotype. The rearrangement links TRBV29-1 to TRBJ1-4, with D hard to call. The CDR3 totals 12 residues. V shed 4 bases and J shed 6 bases, with 9 bases lying between them. Germline lookup yields CDR1 SQVTM and CDR2 ANQGSEA. Here the CDR3 reads CSVGAADEKLFF. CDR3 bases: TGCAGCGTTGGGGCCGCTGATGAAAAACTGTTTTTT.

CDR3 nucleotide sequence: TGTGCCAGCAGCTATGACAGGAATCAGCCCCAGCATTTT. Amino acid sequence: CASSYDRNQPQHF. The gene calls are TRBV5-5 and TRBJ1-5; D may be TRBD1 (6 bases). This CDR3 contains 13 residues. CDR1 is SGHKS and CDR2 is YYEKEE in the germline V gene (reference sequence). The V end lost 3 bases, the J end lost 4 bases, and 8 bases lay between the germline ends.

This clonotype was counted only a few times. J is TRBJ2-1 and V is TRBV4-3; 9 bases match TRBD2. The CDR3 has 16 amino acids. V trimming: 1 base; J trimming: 8 bases; junction bases outside the gene matches: 9. Germline V gene sequence: CDR1 LGHNA, CDR2 YSLEER. The CDR3 nucleotides are TGCGCCAGCAGCCAAGTATGGGGTAGCGGGAGCTATGAGCAGTTCTTC. It codes for CASSQVWGSGSYEQFF.

This clonotype was observed a handful of times. J is TRBJ2-7 and V is TRBV5-6; D is ambiguous. The V gene's germline CDR1 is SGHDT and CDR2 YYEEEE. The CDR3 spans 16 residues. Trimming stripped 4 bases from V and 2 bases from J, with 19 bases between. CDR3 residues: CASSTAGSVPAYEQYF. The CDR3 DNA sequence: TGTGCCAGCAGCACCGCTGGGTCCGTCCCGGCCTACGAGCAGTACTTC.

This chain connects TRBV4-3 to TRBJ2-7, with 8 bases matching TRBD2. Trimming cost V 0 bases and J 2 bases; bases outside gene matches: 6. CDR3 length: 16 amino acids. Germline assignment: CDR1 LGHNA and CDR2 YSLEER. The CDR3 sequence is CASSQDLSGGTYEQYF. The CDR3 DNA reads TGCGCCAGCAGCCAAGATCTAAGCGGGGGTACCTACGAGCAGTACTTC.